The source of this TCR beta chain is a study of blood T cell repertoires in COVID-19 (dated by TCRdb to 2018 to 2020). Describing the broader study: Samples from collaborators originated in the United States, Italy and Spain and spanned both the acute and convalescent phases of COVID-19. The prospective study material was composed of cDNA or gDNA derived from T cells, B-cell-depleted T cells, or PBMCs. The dataset comprised deeply sampled blood TCRbeta repertoires from subjects exposed to, actively infected with, or recovered from COVID-19. A freely available public database, intended as a resource for researchers studying the immune response to SARS-CoV-2, is where the repertoires were released. Samples were obtained from the ongoing ImmuneRACE study (first 160 participants) and from 950 to 1,500 subjects provided by 6 global collaborators. The sample metadata nearly always contained a de-identified subject ID, COVID-19 status, age in years and sex. Where HLA class I and class II types were available, the types were taken from metadata supplied by the sample provider, not from assay-based typing.

Whole blood was collected in K2EDTA tubes by collaborating institutions according to the institutions' own protocols. For TCRbeta analysis, collaborators shipped samples as frozen whole blood, isolated PBMCs, or DNA extracted from either of those sample types. In the case of this clone: No antigen is known for it. The record has no base qualities; no much larger clone is one base away.

TCRbeta CDR3 regions were amplified from genomic DNA using the immunoSEQ Assay, a bias-controlled multiplex PCR. In the authors' own workflow: The number of nucleated cells in each sample was estimated from the amplification of reference gene primers within the assay. To quantify the absolute abundance of each unique TCRbeta CDR3 rearrangement, sequence reads were collapsed and filtered. For each sample, productive Simpson clonality was calculated by taking the square root of Simpson's diversity index across productive rearrangements. This immuneACCESS table, as held by TCRdb, lists in-frame sequences with V and J called but not all clones. Of the missing ones, under half trace to an unresolved V gene in checked studies; the others have no known cause. V and J calls and clone size come straight from that table; D and trimming were deduced from the DNA. This sample has 240,000 or so clones in its table, and about 90% of those were observed once. About 5.9% of the sample comes from the top ten.

From the cysteine up to the phenylalanine, the CDR3 has a length of 16 residues. Only the CDR3 part of the read is kept: 48 bases, read in frame from the first base. Taken from the germline V gene, the CDR1 and CDR2 loops are LGHNA and YSLEER. The germline ends are 9 bases apart after V is trimmed by 0 bases and J by 1 base. General study outcomes and caveats: Clinical and demographic metadata were provided uncurated, with the amount varying by source and participant.

The sequenced sample consisted of peripheral blood. The rearranged segments are TRBV4-3 and TRBJ2-2; the D gene is not confidently resolved. This TCR derives from a man aged 60 to 75 with acute or convalescent COVID-19. The CDR3 region reads CASSQDNSLNTGELFF. The nucleotides read TGCGCCAGCAGCCAAGATAATAGCCTGAACACCGGGGAGCTGTTTTTT.